These 18 T cell receptor beta chains were all obtained from the same sample, sequenced in a study of T cells in Graves' hyperthyroidism and ophthalmopathy. From RNA transcripts, TCR beta CDR3 regions were amplified. Carried out on the TCR CDR3, a first-round RT-PCR used the HTBI primer set. TCRdb used MiXCR to reprocess the multiplex PCR reads, holding one entry per CDR3 protein. The sample comprises some 570,000 distinct CDR3 sequences, roughly 18% of which are singletons, and 15% to 20% rests with the top ten. Source material: blood. The receptor source for this set is a woman aged 18-29 years with Graves' ophthalmopathy.

V usage is TRBV15 and J usage is TRBJ2-5; D is possibly TRBD1 or TRBD2 (5 bases each). V was cut by 3 bases and J by 2 bases, with 16 bases left in between. CDR3 length: 16 amino acids. CDR1 and CDR2 (germline): LNHNV, YYDKDF (reference sequence). CDR3 in amino acids: CATSRRGLAEQETQYF. DNA for the CDR3: TGTGCCACCAGCAGGAGGGGTCTGGCAGAACAAGAGACCCAGTACTTC.

With regard to this clonotype: A much bigger clone sits one base away, suggesting this may be a read error. CDR3 nucleotide sequence: TGTGACAGCAGTCCTGGGACAGGGGGCAAGGTAGCTTTCTTT. It encodes CDSSPGTGGKVAFF. V is TRBV28 and J is TRBJ1-1; 12 bases are shared with TRBD1. The CDR3 extends over 14 amino acids. The germline V gene encodes CDR1 MDHEN and CDR2 SYDVKM.

This clonotype came up a few times. The chain recombines TRBV4-3 with TRBJ2-2; 8 bases map to TRBD1. The CDR3 runs 16 residues. The junction had 8 bases not matched to a gene; V was cut back by 1 base and J by 7 bases. Per the germline V gene, CDR1 is LGHNA and CDR2 is YSLEER. The CDR3 here is CASSQGRRTGSGELFF. The CDR3 region has the DNA TGCGCCAGCAGCCAAGGCCGCCGGACAGGGAGCGGGGAGCTGTTTTTT.

This clonotype was counted ten times or more. CDR3 bases: TGTGCCAGCAGTGAACCGCGGACCCTGAACACTGAAGCTTTCTTT. The encoded protein is CASSEPRTLNTEAFF. V and J are TRBV6-1 and TRBJ1-1; D gene ambiguous. Germline CDR1 reads MNHNS; CDR2 reads SASEGT. The ends were cut back, 2 bases at V and 0 bases at J, with 10 bases in the middle. This CDR3 spans 15 amino acids.

There are many counts of this clonotype. This chain uses TRBV6-5 with TRBJ2-7; D is unclear. The V and J ends lost 4 bases and 1 base respectively, with 8 bases between them. The CDR3 totals 13 residues. Germline assignment: CDR1 MNHEY and CDR2 SVGAGI. The CDR3 reads CASSSFQSYEQYF. The CDR3 DNA is TGTGCCAGCAGTTCCTTTCAGTCCTACGAGCAGTACTTC.

This clonotype has a count of ten or more. The chain carries TRBV11-2 and TRBJ1-1, with a weak D call TRBD1 (6 bases). The CDR3 spans 13 residues. With 5 bases removed from V and 3 bases from J, the gap between germline ends came to 10 bases. Germline V gene data show CDR1 as SGHAT and CDR2 as FQNNGV. Here the CDR3 reads CASSERGYTEAFF. The CDR3 DNA sequence: TGTGCCAGCAGCGAGAGGGGGTACACTGAAGCTTTCTTT. The full variable domain, with the rest looked up from reference TRBV11-2 and TRBJ1-1, is EAGVAQSPRYKIIEKRQSVAFWCNPISGHATLYWYQQILGQGPKLLIQFQNNGVVDDSQLPKDRFSAERLKGVDSTLKIQPAKLEDSAVYLCASSERGYTEAFFGQGTRLTVV.

The sample holds many counts of this clonotype. The V call is TRBV28, the J call TRBJ1-3; a weak D match, TRBD1 (5 bases). Between the trimmed V and J ends, which lost 6 bases and 3 bases, there was a span of 12 bases. The CDR3 loop spans 14 amino acids. In germline, CDR1 is MDHEN, CDR2 SYDVKM. CDR3 region: CASSLPGSGNTIYF. The CDR3 nucleotides are TGTGCCAGCAGCTTACCAGGGAGTGGAAACACCATATATTTT.

Here the CDR3 reads CASSLKGGGGFYEQYF. For the CDR3, the DNA is TGTGCCAGCAGCTTAAAGGGGGGGGGCGGGTTTTACGAGCAGTACTTC. The V call is TRBV7-3, the J call TRBJ2-7, with D possibly being TRBD2 (7 bases). V was cut by 1 base and J by 4 bases, with 17 bases left in between. This CDR3 is built from 16 residues. Germline CDR1 SGHTA, CDR2 FQGTGA.

The rearrangement uses TRBV7-8 and TRBJ1-5, with D tentatively TRBD1 (5 bases). Looked up from germline, CDR1 is SGHVS and CDR2 is FQNEAQ. V lost 1 base and J lost 1, with 11 bases in between. The CDR3 is made up of 16 amino acids. CDR3 residues: CASSLVARQSNQPQHF. The CDR3 bases are TGTGCCAGCAGCTTAGTGGCCCGACAGAGCAATCAGCCCCAGCATTTT. The complete variable domain, with remaining parts taken from reference TRBV7-8 and TRBJ1-5, reads GAGVSQSPRYKVAKRGQDVALRCDPISGHVSLFWYQQALGQGPEFLTYFQNEAQLDKSGLPSDRFFAERPEGSVSTLKIQRTQQEDSAVYLCASSLVARQSNQPQHFGDGTRLSIL.

This rearrangement joins TRBV27 to TRBJ2-5, with D possibly called TRBD1 or TRBD2 (6 bases each). This CDR3 spans 14 amino acids. V was clipped by 6 bases and J by 13 bases, with 24 bases between them. Germline CDR1 is MNHEY and CDR2 is SMNVEV (reference sequence). CDR3 sequence: CASSQPGDTVKRYF. CDR3 DNA: TGTGCCAGCAGCCAGCCGGGGGACACCGTTAAAAGGTACTTC.

The chain employs TRBV5-1 and TRBJ1-1; D ambiguous. Trimming cost V 0 bases and J 1 base, with 10 bases left between them. This CDR3 contains 15 residues. Germline-derived CDR1 and CDR2 are SGHRS and YFSETQ. The CDR3 reads CASSLAPGSNTEAFF. The DNA for the CDR3 is TGCGCCAGCAGCTTGGCTCCAGGTTCGAACACTGAAGCTTTCTTT.

This clonotype was detected only a few times. CDR3 region: CASSSPGLATGELFF. CDR3 sequence (DNA): TGTGCCAGCAGCTCTCCGGGACTAGCGACCGGGGAGCTGTTTTTT. This chain links TRBV5-4 with TRBJ2-2; TRBD2 matches at 10 bases. Trimming took 3 bases from V and 5 from J; bases not matched to a gene: 4. The germline V gene encodes CDR1 SGHNT and CDR2 YYREEE (reference sequence). The CDR3 length is 15 residues.

This clonotype has more than one count but fewer than ten. The rearrangement joins TRBV7-9 to TRBJ2-2, with D uncertain. Germline V CDR1 and CDR2: SEHNR, FQNEAQ (reference sequence). With 4 bases removed from V and 2 bases from J, the gap between germline ends came to 8 bases. The CDR3 runs to 14 residues. The CDR3 DNA follows: TGTGCCAGCAGCTCCCTGACCAACACCGGGGAGCTGTTTTTT. It yields the protein CASSSLTNTGELFF.

A note on this clonotype: A read error may account for a junction end that differs from germline. This chain joins TRBV29-1 and TRBJ1-2; 9 bases are a match to TRBD1. CDR3 length equals 15 residues. Germline values: CDR1 SQVTM, CDR2 ANQGSEA. The CDR3 reads CGVDKSGQGDYGYTF. The CDR3 DNA is TGCGGCGTAGATAAATCGGGACAGGGAGACTATGGCTACACCTTC.

Turning to this clonotype: Mismatch with germline at one junction end may stem from a read error. The chain has TRBV13 and TRBJ1-6; TRBD1 matches at 7 bases. Germline V gives CDR1 PRHDT, CDR2 FYEKMQ (reference sequence). The CDR3 has 15 residues. CDR3 DNA: TGCGCCAGCAGCCTAGAGGAGGGGGCAAATTCACCCCTCCACTTT. Its translation: CASSLEEGANSPLHF.

This clonotype was detected ten times or more. V gene TRBV30 combines with J gene TRBJ1-1; no reliable D call. This CDR3 is built from 11 residues. The V end lost 4 bases, the J end lost 5 bases, and 8 bases lay between the germline ends. Looked up from germline, CDR1 is GTSNPN and CDR2 is SVGIG (reference sequence). The CDR3 sequence is CAWNRGTEAFF. The CDR3 DNA sequence: TGTGCCTGGAACAGAGGGACTGAAGCTTTCTTT.

The gene calls are TRBV20-1 and TRBJ2-7; the D gene is possibly TRBD2 (5 bases). The CDR3 runs 15 residues. V lost 6 bases and J lost 6, with 24 bases in between. Germline CDR1 DFQATT, CDR2 SNEGSKA (reference sequence). The CDR3 sequence: CSAPITFGLRPEQYF. For the CDR3, the DNA is TGCAGTGCGCCTATCACGTTCGGACTCCGACCCGAGCAGTACTTC.

There are a few counts of this clonotype. The V call is TRBV3-1, the J call TRBJ1-4; TRBD1 matches 8 bases. This CDR3 is 14 amino acids long. The germline gives CDR1 LGHDT, CDR2 YNNKEL (reference sequence). The ends lost 4 bases at V and 7 bases at J; junction bases unmatched: 5. The CDR3 region is CASSPTGEVEKLFF. The CDR3 DNA is TGTGCCAGCAGCCCGACAGGGGAAGTTGAAAAACTGTTTTTT. Using reference TRBV3-1 and TRBJ1-4 for the parts outside the CDR3, the full variable domain is DTAVSQTPKYLVTQMGNDKSIKCEQNLGHDTMYWYKQDSKKFLKIMFSYNNKELIINETVPNRFSPKSPDKAHLNLHINSLELGDSAVYFCASSPTGEVEKLFFGSGTQLSVL.